These 3 T cell receptor beta chains were sequenced from one sample in a study of blood T cells in healthy people across ages. The authors ran a second PCR of 7 to 11 cycles using a sample-barcoded 5' primer and a J-beta primer mix. TCRdb redid the calling of the 5' RACE reads with MiXCR, one entry per CDR3 protein. The repertoire has some 700,000 distinct CDR3 sequences, around 46% of them found once; the top ten carry around 20%. Material: blood. The origin of the receptors is a woman in her sixties or seventies in good health.

This clonotype was detected a few times. CDR3 coding DNA: TGTGCCAGCAGCCAAGATCTAGGACCGGGCAATGAAAAACTGTTTTTT. Translation gives CASSQDLGPGNEKLFF. The rearrangement uses TRBV3-1 and TRBJ1-4; D unclear. Per the germline V gene, CDR1 is LGHDT and CDR2 is YNNKEL (reference sequence). Trimming shortened V by 0 bases and J by 5 bases, and 13 bases separated the two germline ends. This CDR3 is 16 amino acids long.

This clonotype showed up many times. This chain joins TRBV20-1 and TRBJ2-1; D gene ambiguous. V lost 6 bases, J lost 6 bases, and 15 bases lay in between. The CDR3 contains 13 residues. From germline, CDR1 is DFQATT and CDR2 SNEGSKA (reference sequence). The CDR3 is CSAPDFRFNEQFF. DNA for the CDR3: TGCAGTGCCCCCGATTTTCGGTTCAATGAGCAGTTCTTC.

The sample holds a few counts of this clonotype. V and J are TRBV4-1 and TRBJ1-6; no firm D call. The V and J ends lost 1 base and 5 bases respectively, with 21 bases between them. CDR1 and CDR2 (germline): MGHRA, YSYEKL. The CDR3 consists of 19 residues. The DNA of the CDR3 is TGCGCCAGCAGCCAAGGACTTCTAGCTCGGTCGATCGATAATTCACCCCTCCACTTT. Its protein product is CASSQGLLARSIDNSPLHF.